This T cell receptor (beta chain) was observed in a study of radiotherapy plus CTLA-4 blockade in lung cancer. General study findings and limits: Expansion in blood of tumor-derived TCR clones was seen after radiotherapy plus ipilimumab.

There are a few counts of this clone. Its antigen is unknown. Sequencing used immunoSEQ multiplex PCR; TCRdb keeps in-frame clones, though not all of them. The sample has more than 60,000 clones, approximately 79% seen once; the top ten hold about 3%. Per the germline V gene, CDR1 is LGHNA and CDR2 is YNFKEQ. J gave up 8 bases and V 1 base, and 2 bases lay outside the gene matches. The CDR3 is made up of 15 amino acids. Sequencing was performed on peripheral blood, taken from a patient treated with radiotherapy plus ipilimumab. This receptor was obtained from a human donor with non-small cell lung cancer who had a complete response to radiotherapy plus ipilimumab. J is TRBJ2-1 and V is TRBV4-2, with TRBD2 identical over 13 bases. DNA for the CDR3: TGTGCCAGCAGCCAAGGGACTAGCGGGAGTTATGAGCAGTTCTTC. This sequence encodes CASSQGTSGSYEQFF.